This entry lists 26 T cell receptor beta chains sequenced from one sample in a study of shared clonotypes between healthy human individuals. Libraries were prepared by immunoSEQ multiplex PCR; TCRdb keeps only in-frame clonotypes and omits some of them. The repertoire holds 2 million to 2.5 million clones, with over 85% as singletons. The source material was naive CD4+ T cells from PBMCs. The subset denotes: CD45RA+ positively selected. All receptors come from a man aged 18 to 35 in good health. Some clones in this sample may be carry-over from other donors' samples.

With respect to this clone: This sample includes further DNA sequences coding for the same CDR3. V gene TRBV19 combines with J gene TRBJ2-7, with D unresolved. The V gene lost 3 bases and the J gene lost 2 bases, with 11 bases spanning the gap. CDR3 length: 14 residues. Germline CDR1 and CDR2: LNHDA and SQIVND (reference sequence). Written as DNA, the CDR3 is TGTGCCAGTAGTATCGGCGGCGCAGCCTACGAGCAGTACTTC. The encoded protein is CASSIGGAAYEQYF.

This clone was seen once. The chain uses TRBV6-1 and TRBJ2-5; 9 bases line up with TRBD2. Germline assignment: CDR1 MNHNS and CDR2 SASEGT. Trimming removed 4 bases from V and 3 bases from J; junction bases left unmatched: 3. This CDR3 comprises 14 residues. In nucleotides, the CDR3 is TGTGCCAGCAGTGTAGCGGGAGAGGAAGAGACCCAGTACTTC. This codes for CASSVAGEEETQYF.

V gene TRBV5-1 combines with J gene TRBJ2-3; weak D call: TRBD2 (5 bases). V shed 6 bases and J shed 0 bases, with 14 bases lying between them. There are 15 residues in the CDR3. Germline lookup yields CDR1 SGHRS and CDR2 YFSETQ. This CDR3 reads CASTGRGGSTDTQYF. For the CDR3, the DNA is TGCGCCAGCACTGGGAGAGGAGGTAGCACAGATACGCAGTATTTT.

V usage is TRBV5-4 and J usage is TRBJ1-1, with D unresolved. Trimming pared 0 bases from V and 4 bases from J, leaving 10 bases between. The CDR3 runs to 14 residues. Germline CDR1 reads SGHNT; CDR2 reads YYREEE (reference sequence). CDR3: CASSLDPLSTEAFF. DNA of the CDR3: TGTGCCAGCAGCTTGGATCCCCTGAGCACTGAAGCTTTCTTT.

Note on this clone: Distinct nucleotide sequences in the sample also encode this CDR3. The V gene is TRBV7-9, the J gene TRBJ1-5, with D tentatively TRBD1 (5 bases). CDR3 size: 13 residues. The V gene's germline CDR1 is SEHNR and CDR2 FQNEAQ (reference sequence). Trimming removed 2 bases at V and 7 bases at J, with 9 bases between. The DNA for the CDR3 is TGTGCCAGCAGCTTACAGGGAGGGCAGCCCCAGCATTTT. Its translation is CASSLQGGQPQHF.

The chain combines TRBV19 with TRBJ1-4; 8 bases line up with TRBD1. Germline loops: CDR1 LNHDA, CDR2 SQIVND (reference sequence). V trimming: 4 bases; J trimming: 11 bases; junction bases outside the gene matches: 12. The CDR3 has 15 residues. CDR3 coding DNA: TGTGCCAGTAGTAATATTACAGGGGGTTTTCGCAAACTGTTTTTT. Protein product: CASSNITGGFRKLFF.

V is TRBV6-1 and J is TRBJ1-3, with a tentative D call TRBD1 (6 bases). The CDR3 loop spans 14 amino acids. The germline V and J ends were trimmed by 6 bases and 0 bases, with 9 bases remaining between them. Germline-derived CDR1 and CDR2 are MNHNS and SASEGT. The CDR3 nucleotides read TGTGCCAGCAGACAGGGCTACTCTGGAAACACCATATATTTT. Translating gives CASRQGYSGNTIYF.

DNA of the CDR3: TGTGCCACCAGCAGAGGGGGCGCATCCTATGGCTACACCTTC. This sequence encodes CATSRGGASYGYTF. V is TRBV15 and J is TRBJ1-2; D is perhaps TRBD1 (5 bases). The V gene lost 1 base and the J gene lost 4 bases, with 10 bases spanning the gap. Germline CDR1 reads LNHNV; CDR2 reads YYDKDF (reference sequence). This CDR3 is 14 amino acids long.

This chain joins TRBV12-5 and TRBJ1-5; the D gene is possibly TRBD1 (5 bases). The CDR3 runs 16 residues. The V gene's germline CDR1 is LGHNT and CDR2 FRNRAP. Trimming took off 1 base at V and 0 bases at J, with 10 bases between the two ends. CDR3 nucleotide sequence: TGTGCTAGTGGTTTGGGGACATTTGATAGCAATCAGCCCCAGCATTTT. Its protein product is CASGLGTFDSNQPQHF.

The chain couples TRBV28 to TRBJ1-2; no definite D call. Germline loops: CDR1 MDHEN, CDR2 SYDVKM. The CDR3 contains 13 residues. The germline V and J ends were trimmed by 3 bases and 8 bases, with 13 bases remaining between them. CDR3 coding DNA: TGTGCCAGCAGTTTCACGGGTCGTTGGGGCTACACCTTC. Translating it yields CASSFTGRWGYTF.

This clone has a single count. This rearrangement joins TRBV4-1 to TRBJ1-2, with unresolved D. Trimming removed 0 bases from V and 9 bases from J, with 17 bases in between. This CDR3 spans 15 amino acids. Per the germline V gene, CDR1 is MGHRA and CDR2 is YSYEKL. For the CDR3, the DNA is TGCGCCAGCAGCCAAGATCGGAATCCTTGGCCAAGCTACACCTTC. This encodes CASSQDRNPWPSYTF.

V usage is TRBV2 and J usage is TRBJ2-2, with 8 bases identical to TRBD2. This CDR3 spans 17 amino acids. Per the germline V gene, CDR1 is SNHLY and CDR2 is FYNNEI. Trimming cost V 6 bases and J 2 bases; bases outside gene matches: 11. CDR3 in amino acids: CASSGAVAGLNTGELFF. CDR3 bases: TGTGCCAGCAGCGGAGCGGTAGCGGGACTCAACACCGGGGAGCTGTTTTTT.

The V gene is TRBV7-3, the J gene TRBJ2-6; D gene uncertain. The length of the CDR3 is 16 residues. Trimming left V 2 bases short and J 0 bases short, with 8 bases between. Germline loops: CDR1 SGHTA, CDR2 FQGTGA. In nucleotides, the CDR3 is TGTGCCAGCAGCTTATTACCGAGCTCTGGGGCCAACGTCCTGACTTTC. Protein sequence: CASSLLPSSGANVLTF.

Only one count was recorded for this clone. The gene calls are TRBV5-8 and TRBJ1-2, with TRBD1 as a possible D gene (5 bases). Deletions cut 4 bases from V and 8 bases from J, with 15 bases between. Germline assignment: CDR1 SGHTS and CDR2 YDEGEE. There are 13 residues in the CDR3. The CDR3 here is CASSPFTGVGYTF. The CDR3 DNA is TGTGCCAGCAGCCCCTTTACGGGGGTCGGCTACACCTTC. The full variable domain, completed using reference TRBV5-8 and TRBJ1-2, is EAGVTQSPTHLIKTRGQQATLRCSPISGHTSVYWYQQALGLGLQFLLWYDEGEERNRGNFPPRFSGRQFPNYSSELNVNALELEDSALYLCASSPFTGVGYTFGSGTRLTVV.

The chain has TRBV9 and TRBJ1-3, with D unresolved. CDR1 is SGDLS, CDR2 YYNGEE, per germline. CDR3 length equals 17 residues. V shed 3 bases and J shed 2 bases, with 18 bases lying between them. The DNA of the CDR3 is TGTGCCAGCAGCGCCCCTCTGGTGGGTGGGACTGGAAACACCATATATTTT. It is translated as CASSAPLVGGTGNTIYF.

The rearrangement uses TRBV13 and TRBJ2-4; 9 positions match TRBD2. The CDR3 sequence is 15 residues long. The V segment lost 1 base and the J segment 5 bases; nucleotides outside the gene matches: 3. The germline CDR1 and CDR2 sequences are PRHDT and FYEKMQ (reference sequence). As DNA, the CDR3 is TGTGCCAGCAGCTTAGTGCGGGAGGGGGAAAACATTCAGTACTTC. Protein: CASSLVREGENIQYF.

Concerning this clone: The same CDR3 also results from other DNA sequences found in this sample. The J gene is TRBJ2-5, the V gene TRBV5-8; D possibly corresponds to TRBD2 (6 bases). V was pared by 0 bases and J by 5 bases, with 8 bases between. From germline, CDR1 is SGHTS and CDR2 YDEGEE. The CDR3 has 13 residues. CDR3 amino acids: CASSLEGRETQYF. DNA of the CDR3: TGTGCCAGCAGCTTGGAGGGGAGGGAGACCCAGTACTTC.

The J gene is TRBJ2-1, the V gene TRBV7-2; D may be TRBD1 (6 bases). V was clipped by 5 bases and J by 2 bases, with 10 bases between them. Germline lookup yields CDR1 SGHTA and CDR2 FQGNSA. The CDR3 runs 14 residues. The CDR3 DNA reads TGTGCCAGCAGCGCGGACAGTACCTACAATGAGCAGTTCTTC. The encoded protein is CASSADSTYNEQFF.

This clone appeared a few times. The chain joins TRBV29-1 to TRBJ1-1; 8 bases agree with TRBD1. Germline assignment: CDR1 SQVTM and CDR2 ANQGSEA. V was clipped by 2 bases and J by 4 bases; unmatched bases: 3. This CDR3 has 13 residues. The CDR3 sequence is CSVEKDRVTEAFF. CDR3 bases: TGCAGCGTTGAAAAGGACAGGGTCACTGAAGCTTTCTTT.

The chain uses TRBV6-1 and TRBJ1-2; D may be TRBD1 (5 bases). CDR1 is MNHNS, CDR2 SASEGT, per germline. The CDR3 spans 13 residues. V was shortened by 2 bases and J by 8 bases, with 12 bases between the two germline ends. The CDR3 DNA follows: TGTGCCAGCAGTGAATTCGGGGGTGTAGGCTACACCTTC. Translation: CASSEFGGVGYTF.

This chain uses TRBV4-3 with TRBJ2-1; 10 bases match TRBD2. V shed 4 bases, J shed 6 bases, and the junction held 6 bases outside the gene matches. The CDR3 loop spans 15 amino acids. Germline loops: CDR1 LGHNA, CDR2 YSLEER. The CDR3 protein is CASSLRLAGLNEQFF. The CDR3 DNA reads as TGCGCCAGCAGCCTGCGACTAGCGGGCCTCAATGAGCAGTTCTTC.

The chain recombines TRBV19 with TRBJ2-7; 10 positions agree with TRBD2. With V trimmed by 5 bases and J by 6 bases, 13 bases remained unmatched. This CDR3 is 16 amino acids long. Germline CDR1 reads LNHDA; CDR2 reads SQIVND (reference sequence). CDR3 nucleotide sequence: TGTGCCAGTAGTCCGGGGGTGCTAGCGGGAGTTCGCGAGCAGTACTTC. This sequence encodes CASSPGVLAGVREQYF.

This clone showed up just once. The chain joins TRBV7-2 to TRBJ2-5, with 11 bases aligning to TRBD2. Germline V gene data show CDR1 as SGHTA and CDR2 as FQGNSA. This CDR3 region has 16 residues. Trimming took 4 bases from V and 3 from J; bases not matched to a gene: 7. The chain's CDR3 is CASSSGVLAGEETQYF. CDR3 sequence (DNA): TGTGCCAGCAGCTCAGGGGTACTAGCGGGAGAAGAGACCCAGTACTTC.

This chain joins TRBV6-5 and TRBJ2-7, with TRBD2 matching over 8 bases. Trimming cost V 5 bases and J 5 bases; bases outside gene matches: 11. CDR1 and CDR2 (germline): MNHEY, SVGAGI. The CDR3 extends over 15 amino acids. CDR3 sequence: CASSLTSGSQDEQYF. CDR3 bases: TGTGCCAGCAGTCTGACAAGCGGGAGTCAGGACGAGCAGTACTTC.

The chain has TRBV11-3 and TRBJ2-7; no firm D call. Germline CDR1 SGHNT, CDR2 YENEEA. CDR3 size: 13 residues. Trimming removed 2 bases from V and 3 bases from J, with 8 bases in between. DNA of the CDR3: TGTGCCAGCAGCTTAACTGATAACTACGAGCAGTACTTC. Encoded protein: CASSLTDNYEQYF.

Only a few counts were recorded for this clone. The chain couples TRBV9 to TRBJ1-1, with a weak D call TRBD1 (6 bases). Trimming shortened V by 4 bases and J by 6 bases, and 7 bases separated the two germline ends. CDR1 SGDLS and CDR2 YYNGEE come from the germline V gene. The length of the CDR3 is 11 residues. CDR3 DNA: TGTGCCAGCAGCTCAGGGGCTGAAGCTTTCTTT. It codes for CASSSGAEAFF.